This entry describes one T cell receptor beta chain. This clone's antigen is unknown. Nothing much larger sits one base from this clone, and base qualities are not available. The germline ends are 15 bases apart after V is trimmed by 4 bases and J by 7 bases. According to the germline V gene (reference sequence), CDR1 reads SGHKS and CDR2 reads YYEKEE. The CDR3 has 13 amino acids, counting the end cysteine and phenylalanine. Only CDR3 DNA is held: 39 bases, read in frame from base 1. Library generation was performed with PCR. The listed sequencing device is Illumina HiSeq 2500. TCR library preparation used molecular barcoding, with unique molecular identifiers applied to normalize quantification of the TCRbeta repertoire. The raw public data were reprocessed by TCRdb itself: fastp quality trimming at Q25, MiXCR clonotype calling, in-frame beta chains only. Every entry covers one CDR3 protein and lists the most common genes and DNA from its rows. The sample profile shows 450,000 to 700,000 distinct CDR3 sequences; 25% to 30% of them were found once. Jointly, the top ten make up 35% to 40% of the sample.

The source of the sample is a study of T-cell reconstitution after alpha-beta-depleted transplantation in children (dated by TCRdb to the mid-2010s). The study in broad terms: Using TCR repertoire profiling, the study followed T-cell immune reconstitution in a quantitative way in children after TCRalphabeta/CD19-depleted allogeneic hematopoietic cell transplantation.

What this sample's treatment or condition label stands for: allogeneic hematopoietic cell transplantation with graft depleted of TCRalphabeta T cells and CD19 B cells. The transplant recipients were children given TCRalphabeta/CD19-depleted allogeneic hematopoietic cell grafts. Summary of the overall study and its limitations: Over subsequent months, a decline in hyperexpanded clone frequencies was noted, and after one year, T-cell counts and TCRbeta diversity were mostly ascribed to newly produced T cells. Apparently early alphabetaT-cell count recovery about two months after transplant reportedly relied on only several hundred rapidly expanded clones derived from non-depleted graft cells. In some patients, high TCRbeta diversity at day 60 was attributed to recipient T cells and intrathymic progenitors that had survived conditioning.

The sequence is built from TRBV5-5 and TRBJ2-7; the D gene cannot be named for sure. This material consisted of PBMCs, taken before TCRalphabeta/CD19-depleted stem cell transplant. The sequence was collected from a boy less than two years old with Wiskott-Aldrich syndrome, due to receive a stem cell transplant. The nucleotide sequence is given as TGTGCCAGCAGCCCTTACAGTCGGTCGGAGCAGTACTTC. It codes for CASSPYSRSEQYF. Joined to the reference TRBV5-5 and TRBJ2-7 proteins, this CDR3 gives the full variable domain: DAGVTQSPTHLIKTRGQQVTLRCSPISGHKSVSWYQQVLGQGPQFIFQYYEKEERGRGNFPDRFSARQFPNYSSELNVNALLLGDSALYLCASSPYSRSEQYFGPGTRLTVT.